The 4 T cell receptor beta chains in this list originate from one sample, sequenced in a study of cytotoxic CD8 clonotypes in ibrutinib-treated CLL. Data came from immunoSEQ multiplex PCR; TCRdb stores just in-frame clones and leaves some out. The sample holds some 200,000 clones, 60% to 80% seen once. The source material was PBMCs, sampled after 12 months of ibrutinib treatment. All receptors come from a human donor with chronic lymphocytic leukemia.

The table lists this clone with a few counts. This chain links TRBV7-2 with TRBJ1-1, with unresolved D. The CDR3 length is 13 residues. Germline V gene lookup returns CDR1 SGHTA and CDR2 FQGNSA. V lost 4 bases, J lost 1 base, and 7 bases lay in between. CDR3 sequence (DNA): TGTGCCAGCAGCTCGAACACGAACACTGAAGCTTTCTTT. It translates to CASSSNTNTEAFF.

The chain has TRBV11-2 and TRBJ2-7; 9 bases align to TRBD2. Germline CDR1 is SGHAT and CDR2 is FQNNGV. CDR3 length equals 18 residues. J was trimmed by 0 bases and V by 0 bases; bases with no gene match: 9. The CDR3 nucleotides are TGTGCCAGCAGCTTAGATGGTAATAGCGGGAGTATCTCCTACGAGCAGTACTTC. This sequence encodes CASSLDGNSGSISYEQYF.

J is TRBJ1-2 and V is TRBV6-5; weak D call: TRBD1 (6 bases). V lost 0 bases to trimming and J lost 8 bases, with 10 bases between them. The CDR3 contains 13 residues. Looked up from germline, CDR1 is MNHEY and CDR2 is SVGAGI. The CDR3 region is CASSYSGGRGYTF. As DNA, the CDR3 is TGTGCCAGCAGTTACTCGGGGGGCCGCGGCTACACCTTC.

The count of this clone is one. The chain uses TRBV2 and TRBJ2-7; D assignment may be TRBD1 or TRBD2 (6 bases each). The CDR3 is made up of 11 amino acids. The V end was cut by 6 bases, the J end by 6 bases, with 9 bases between. The germline CDR1 and CDR2 sequences are SNHLY and FYNNEI. The CDR3 spells CASSGGSEQYF. In DNA form, the CDR3 reads TGTGCCAGCAGCGGGGGCTCCGAGCAGTACTTC.